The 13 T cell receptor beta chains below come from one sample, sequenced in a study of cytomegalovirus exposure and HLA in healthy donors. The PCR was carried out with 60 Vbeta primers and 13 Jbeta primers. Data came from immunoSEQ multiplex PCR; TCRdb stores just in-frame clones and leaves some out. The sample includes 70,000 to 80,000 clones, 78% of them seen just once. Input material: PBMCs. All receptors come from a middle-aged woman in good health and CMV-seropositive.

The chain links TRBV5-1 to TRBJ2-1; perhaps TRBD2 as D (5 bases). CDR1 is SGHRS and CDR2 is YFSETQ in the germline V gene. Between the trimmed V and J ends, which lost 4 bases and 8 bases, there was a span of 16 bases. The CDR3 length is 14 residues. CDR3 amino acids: CASSLGELVYEQFF. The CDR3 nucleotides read TGCGCCAGCAGCCTGGGCGAACTAGTCTATGAGCAGTTCTTC.

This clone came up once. The CDR3 DNA follows: TGTGCCAGCAGCTCCACAGGGGGTCCGGTTGGGGAGCTGTTTTTT. This sequence encodes CASSSTGGPVGELFF. This chain links TRBV7-9 with TRBJ2-2, with 8 bases fitting TRBD1. V gave up 4 bases and J gave up 8 bases; unmatched junction bases: 9. The CDR3 contains 15 residues. Germline V gives CDR1 SEHNR, CDR2 FQNEAQ (reference sequence).

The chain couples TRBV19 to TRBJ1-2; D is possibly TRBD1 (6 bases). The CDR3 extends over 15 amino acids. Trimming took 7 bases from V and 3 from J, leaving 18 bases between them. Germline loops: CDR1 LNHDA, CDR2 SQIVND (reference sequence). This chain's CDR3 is CASKWAGAGDYGYTF. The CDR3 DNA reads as TGTGCCAGTAAATGGGCGGGGGCAGGGGACTATGGCTACACCTTC.

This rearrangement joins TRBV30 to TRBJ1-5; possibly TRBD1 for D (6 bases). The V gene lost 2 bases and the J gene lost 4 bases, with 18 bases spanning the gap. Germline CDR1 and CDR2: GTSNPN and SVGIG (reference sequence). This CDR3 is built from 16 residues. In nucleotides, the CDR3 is TGTGCCTGGAGTCTTCGGGGGGGTAGGGGGAATCAGCCCCAGCATTTT. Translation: CAWSLRGGRGNQPQHF.

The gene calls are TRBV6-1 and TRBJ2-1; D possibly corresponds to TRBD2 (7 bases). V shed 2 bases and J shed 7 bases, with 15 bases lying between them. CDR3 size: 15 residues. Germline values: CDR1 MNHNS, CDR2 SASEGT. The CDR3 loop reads CASSEMRGGRNEQFF. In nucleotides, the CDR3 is TGTGCCAGCAGTGAAATGAGGGGGGGCCGGAATGAGCAGTTCTTC.

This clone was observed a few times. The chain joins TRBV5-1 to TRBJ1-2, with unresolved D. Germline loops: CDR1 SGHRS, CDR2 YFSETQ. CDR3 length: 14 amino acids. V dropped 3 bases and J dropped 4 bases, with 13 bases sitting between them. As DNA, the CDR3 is TGCGCCAGCAGCTCCAATAGAGAGTCCTATGGCTACACCTTC. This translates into CASSSNRESYGYTF.

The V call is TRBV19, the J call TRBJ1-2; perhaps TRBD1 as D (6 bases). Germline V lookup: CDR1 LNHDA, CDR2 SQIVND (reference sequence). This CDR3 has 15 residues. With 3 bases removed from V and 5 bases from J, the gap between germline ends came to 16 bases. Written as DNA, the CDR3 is TGTGCCAGTAGTATGGGGGCCCACAGGTGGTATGGCTACACCTTC. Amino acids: CASSMGAHRWYGYTF.

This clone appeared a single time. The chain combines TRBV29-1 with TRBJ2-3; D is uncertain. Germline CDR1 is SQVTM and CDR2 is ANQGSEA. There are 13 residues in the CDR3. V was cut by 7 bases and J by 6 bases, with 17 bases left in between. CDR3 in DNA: TGCAGCGGGTCTCAGACTCTTGTGGATACGCAGTATTTT. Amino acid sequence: CSGSQTLVDTQYF.

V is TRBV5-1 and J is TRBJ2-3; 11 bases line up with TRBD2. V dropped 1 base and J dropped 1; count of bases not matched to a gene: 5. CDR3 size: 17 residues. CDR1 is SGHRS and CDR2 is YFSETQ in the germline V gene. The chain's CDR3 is CASSLYLAGGRTDTQYF. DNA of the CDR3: TGCGCCAGCAGCTTGTATCTAGCGGGGGGACGCACAGATACGCAGTATTTT.

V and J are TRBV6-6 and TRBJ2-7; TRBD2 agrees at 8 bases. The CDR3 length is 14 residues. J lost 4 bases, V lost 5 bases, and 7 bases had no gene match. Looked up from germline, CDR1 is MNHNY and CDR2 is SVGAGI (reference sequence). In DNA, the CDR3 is TGTGCCAGCAGTCACGGGGGGGCCAGTTACGAGCAGTACTTC. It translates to CASSHGGASYEQYF.

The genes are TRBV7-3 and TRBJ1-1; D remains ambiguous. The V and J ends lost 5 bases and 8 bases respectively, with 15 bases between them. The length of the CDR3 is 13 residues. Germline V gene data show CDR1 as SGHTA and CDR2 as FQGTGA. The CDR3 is CASSGPSEGEAFF. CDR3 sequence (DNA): TGTGCCAGCAGCGGACCCTCTGAGGGCGAAGCTTTCTTT. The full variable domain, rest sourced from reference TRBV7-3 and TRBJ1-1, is GAGVSQTPSNKVTEKGKYVELRCDPISGHTALYWYRQSLGQGPEFLIYFQGTGAADDSGLPNDRFFAVRPEGSVSTLKIQRTERGDSAVYLCASSGPSEGEAFFGQGTRLTVV.

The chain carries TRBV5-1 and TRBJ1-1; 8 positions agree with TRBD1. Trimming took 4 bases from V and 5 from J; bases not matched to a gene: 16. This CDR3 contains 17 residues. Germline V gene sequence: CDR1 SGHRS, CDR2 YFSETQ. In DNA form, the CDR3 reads TGCGCCAGCAGCGTCTTACAGGGGGTGTTAGTGGGTACTGAAGCTTTCTTT. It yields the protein CASSVLQGVLVGTEAFF.

The CDR3 here is CASSPTAGGTEAFF. The CDR3 DNA reads as TGTGCCAGCAGCCCGACGGCAGGGGGCACTGAAGCTTTCTTT. The rearrangement uses TRBV5-4 and TRBJ1-1; 7 positions match TRBD1. Germline V gene lookup returns CDR1 SGHNT and CDR2 YYREEE (reference sequence). The CDR3 runs to 14 residues. V was clipped by 4 bases and J by 4 bases; unmatched bases: 7.